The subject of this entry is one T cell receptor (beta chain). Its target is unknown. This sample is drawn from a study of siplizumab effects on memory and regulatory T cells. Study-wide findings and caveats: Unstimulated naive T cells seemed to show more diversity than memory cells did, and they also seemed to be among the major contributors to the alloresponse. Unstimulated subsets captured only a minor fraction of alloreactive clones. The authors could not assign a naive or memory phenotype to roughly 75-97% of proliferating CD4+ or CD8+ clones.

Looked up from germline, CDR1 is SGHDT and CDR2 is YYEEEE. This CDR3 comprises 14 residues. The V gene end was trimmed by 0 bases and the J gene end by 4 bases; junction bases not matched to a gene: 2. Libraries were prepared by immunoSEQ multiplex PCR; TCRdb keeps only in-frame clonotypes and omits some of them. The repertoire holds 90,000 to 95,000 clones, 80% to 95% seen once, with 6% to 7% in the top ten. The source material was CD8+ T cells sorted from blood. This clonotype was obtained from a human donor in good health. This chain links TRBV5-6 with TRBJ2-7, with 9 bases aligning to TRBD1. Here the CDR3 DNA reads TGTGCCAGCAGCTTGGAACAGGGGGCATACGAGCAGTACTTC. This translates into CASSLEQGAYEQYF. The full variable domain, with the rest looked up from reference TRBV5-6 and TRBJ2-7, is DAGVTQSPTHLIKTRGQQVTLRCSPKSGHDTVSWYQQALGQGPQFIFQYYEEEERQRGNFPDRFSGHQFPNYSSELNVNALLLGDSALYLCASSLEQGAYEQYFGPGTRLTVT.